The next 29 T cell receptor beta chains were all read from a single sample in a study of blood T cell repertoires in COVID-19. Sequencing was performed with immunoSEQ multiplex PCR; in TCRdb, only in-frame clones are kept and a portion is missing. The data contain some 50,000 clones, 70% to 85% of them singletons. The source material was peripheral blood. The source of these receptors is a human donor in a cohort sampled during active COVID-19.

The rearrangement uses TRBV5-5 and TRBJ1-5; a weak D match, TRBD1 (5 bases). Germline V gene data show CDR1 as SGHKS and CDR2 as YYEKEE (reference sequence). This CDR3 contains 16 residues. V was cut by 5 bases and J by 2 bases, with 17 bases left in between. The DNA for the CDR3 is TGTGCCAGCAGTTGGGACTTTCAGAGGGGCAATCAGCCCCAGCATTTT. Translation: CASSWDFQRGNQPQHF. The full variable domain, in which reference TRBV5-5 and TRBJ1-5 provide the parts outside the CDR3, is DAGVTQSPTHLIKTRGQQVTLRCSPISGHKSVSWYQQVLGQGPQFIFQYYEKEERGRGNFPDRFSARQFPNYSSELNVNALLLGDSALYLCASSWDFQRGNQPQHFGDGTRLSIL.

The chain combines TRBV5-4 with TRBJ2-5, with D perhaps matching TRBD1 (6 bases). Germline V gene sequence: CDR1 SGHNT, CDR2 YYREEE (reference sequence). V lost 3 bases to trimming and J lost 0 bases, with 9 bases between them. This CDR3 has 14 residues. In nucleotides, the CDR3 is TGTGCCAGCAGCTCAGGGACATACCAAGAGACCCAGTACTTC. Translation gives CASSSGTYQETQYF.

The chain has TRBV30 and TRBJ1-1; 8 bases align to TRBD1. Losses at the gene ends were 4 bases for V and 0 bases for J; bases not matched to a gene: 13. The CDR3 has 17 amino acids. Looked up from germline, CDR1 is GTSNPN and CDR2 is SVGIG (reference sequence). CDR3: CAWIEKRTGWMNTEAFF. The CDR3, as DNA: TGTGCCTGGATAGAAAAAAGGACAGGGTGGATGAACACTGAAGCTTTCTTT. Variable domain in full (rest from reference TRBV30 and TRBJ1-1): SQTIHQWPATLVQPVGSPLSLECTVEGTSNPNLYWYRQAAGRGLQLLFYSVGIGQISSEVPQNLSASRPQDRQFILSSKKLLLSDSGFYLCAWIEKRTGWMNTEAFFGQGTRLTVV.

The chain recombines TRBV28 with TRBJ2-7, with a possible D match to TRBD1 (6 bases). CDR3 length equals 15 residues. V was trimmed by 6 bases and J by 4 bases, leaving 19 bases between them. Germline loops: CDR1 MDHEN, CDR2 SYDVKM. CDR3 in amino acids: CASRQGPIDYYEQYF. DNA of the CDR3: TGTGCCAGCAGACAGGGCCCGATAGATTATTACGAGCAGTACTTC.

Here the CDR3 DNA reads TGTGCCTGGACGCGGGGACGCAATGAGCAGTTCTTC. Translation: CAWTRGRNEQFF. The rearrangement uses TRBV30 and TRBJ2-1; D may be TRBD2 (6 bases). CDR1 is GTSNPN and CDR2 is SVGIG in the germline V gene (reference sequence). The CDR3 is 12 residues long. The V end lost 4 bases, the J end lost 6 bases, and 10 bases lay between the germline ends. Filled out from reference TRBV30 and TRBJ2-1, the complete variable domain reads SQTIHQWPATLVQPVGSPLSLECTVEGTSNPNLYWYRQAAGRGLQLLFYSVGIGQISSEVPQNLSASRPQDRQFILSSKKLLLSDSGFYLCAWTRGRNEQFFGPGTRLTVL.

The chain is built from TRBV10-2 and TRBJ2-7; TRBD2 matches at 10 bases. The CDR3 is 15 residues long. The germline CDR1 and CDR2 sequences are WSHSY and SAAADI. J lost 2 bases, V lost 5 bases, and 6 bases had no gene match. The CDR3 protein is CASSYQRGGPYEQYF. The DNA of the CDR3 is TGCGCCAGCAGTTACCAGCGGGGGGGCCCCTACGAGCAGTACTTC.

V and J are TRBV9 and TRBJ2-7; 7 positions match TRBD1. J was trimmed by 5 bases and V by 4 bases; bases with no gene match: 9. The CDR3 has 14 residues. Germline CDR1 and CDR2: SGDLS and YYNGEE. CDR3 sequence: CASSPRTGSDEQYF. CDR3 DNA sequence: TGTGCCAGCAGCCCTCGGACAGGTAGTGACGAGCAGTACTTC.

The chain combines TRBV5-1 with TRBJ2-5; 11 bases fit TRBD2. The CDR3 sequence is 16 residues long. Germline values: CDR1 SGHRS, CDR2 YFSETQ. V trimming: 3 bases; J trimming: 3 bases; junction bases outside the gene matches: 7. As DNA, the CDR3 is TGCGCCAGCAGCTCGAAGACTAGCGGGGAGAAAGAGACCCAGTACTTC. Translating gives CASSSKTSGEKETQYF.

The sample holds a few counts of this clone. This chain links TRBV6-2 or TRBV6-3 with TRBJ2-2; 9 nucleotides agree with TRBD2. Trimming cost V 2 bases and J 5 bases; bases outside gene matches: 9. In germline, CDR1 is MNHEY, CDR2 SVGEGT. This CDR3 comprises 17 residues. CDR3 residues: CASSYPGGGAETGELFF. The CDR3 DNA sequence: TGTGCCAGCAGTTACCCCGGCGGGGGGGCGGAGACCGGGGAGCTGTTTTTT.

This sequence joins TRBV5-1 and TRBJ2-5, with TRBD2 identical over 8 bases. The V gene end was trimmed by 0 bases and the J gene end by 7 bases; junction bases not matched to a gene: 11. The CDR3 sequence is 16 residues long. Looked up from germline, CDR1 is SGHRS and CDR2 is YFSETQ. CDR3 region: CASSLEAGGATGTQYF. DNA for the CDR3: TGCGCCAGCAGCTTGGAAGCCGGGGGGGCCACAGGGACCCAGTACTTC.

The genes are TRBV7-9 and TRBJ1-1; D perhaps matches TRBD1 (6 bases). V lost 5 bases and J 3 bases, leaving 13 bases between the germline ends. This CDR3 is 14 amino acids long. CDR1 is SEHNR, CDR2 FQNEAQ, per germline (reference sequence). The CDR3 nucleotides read TGTGCCAGCAGCCACCGGGACACAGACACTGAAGCTTTCTTT. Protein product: CASSHRDTDTEAFF.

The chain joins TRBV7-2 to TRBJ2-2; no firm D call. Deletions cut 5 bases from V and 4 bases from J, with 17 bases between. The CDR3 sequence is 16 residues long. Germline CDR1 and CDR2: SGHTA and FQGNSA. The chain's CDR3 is CASSPPRGRLTGELFF. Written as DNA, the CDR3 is TGTGCCAGCAGCCCTCCCCGTGGGCGCCTCACCGGGGAGCTGTTTTTT.

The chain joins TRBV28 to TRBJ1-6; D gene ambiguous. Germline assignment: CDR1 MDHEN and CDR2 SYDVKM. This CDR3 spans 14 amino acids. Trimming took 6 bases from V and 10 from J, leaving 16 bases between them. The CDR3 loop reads CASSPPSRGSPLHF. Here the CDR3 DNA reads TGTGCCAGCAGCCCCCCGTCCCGAGGGTCACCCCTCCACTTT.

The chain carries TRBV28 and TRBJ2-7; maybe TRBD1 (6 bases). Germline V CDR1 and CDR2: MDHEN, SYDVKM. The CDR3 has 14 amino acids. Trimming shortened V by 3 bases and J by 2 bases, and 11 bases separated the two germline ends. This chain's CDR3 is CASSFRGSTYEQYF. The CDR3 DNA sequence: TGTGCCAGCAGTTTCAGGGGTTCAACCTACGAGCAGTACTTC.

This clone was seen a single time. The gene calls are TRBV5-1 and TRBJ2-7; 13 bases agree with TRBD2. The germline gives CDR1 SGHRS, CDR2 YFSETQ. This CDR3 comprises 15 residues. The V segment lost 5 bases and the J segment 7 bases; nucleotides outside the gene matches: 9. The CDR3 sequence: CASRPGLAGAEEQYF. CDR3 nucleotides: TGCGCCAGCAGACCAGGACTAGCGGGAGCCGAAGAGCAGTACTTC.

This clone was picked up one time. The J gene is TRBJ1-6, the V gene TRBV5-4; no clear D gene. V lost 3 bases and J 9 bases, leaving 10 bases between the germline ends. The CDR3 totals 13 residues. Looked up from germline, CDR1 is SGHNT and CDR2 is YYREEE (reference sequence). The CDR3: CASSSERVSPLHF. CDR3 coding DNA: TGTGCCAGCAGCTCCGAACGGGTTTCACCCCTCCACTTT.

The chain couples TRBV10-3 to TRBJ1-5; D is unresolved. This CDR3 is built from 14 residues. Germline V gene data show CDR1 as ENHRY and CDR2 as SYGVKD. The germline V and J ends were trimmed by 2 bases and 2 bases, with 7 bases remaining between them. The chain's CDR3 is CAISETERNQPQHF. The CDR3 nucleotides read TGTGCCATCAGTGAGACGGAGCGCAATCAGCCCCAGCATTTT.

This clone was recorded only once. CDR3: CASSDPAGGGTDTQYF. The CDR3 DNA reads TGTGCCAGCAGCGACCCAGCGGGAGGGGGCACAGATACGCAGTATTTT. The chain employs TRBV9 and TRBJ2-3; 10 nucleotides agree with TRBD2. The junction had 5 bases not matched to a gene; V was cut back by 3 bases and J by 1 base. Germline CDR1 SGDLS, CDR2 YYNGEE. This CDR3 is built from 16 residues.

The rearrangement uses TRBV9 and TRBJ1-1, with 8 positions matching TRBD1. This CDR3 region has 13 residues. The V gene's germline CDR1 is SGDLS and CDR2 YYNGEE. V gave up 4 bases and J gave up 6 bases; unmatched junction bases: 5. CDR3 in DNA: TGTGCCAGCAGCCCTCAGGGGGCCCCTGAAGCTTTCTTT. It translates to CASSPQGAPEAFF.

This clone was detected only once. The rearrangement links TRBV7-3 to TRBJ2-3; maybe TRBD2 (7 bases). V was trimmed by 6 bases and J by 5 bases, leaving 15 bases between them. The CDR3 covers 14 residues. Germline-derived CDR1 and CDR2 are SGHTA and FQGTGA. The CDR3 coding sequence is TGTGCCAGCAGGGGAGGGGGGCACGAAGATACGCAGTATTTT. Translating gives CASRGGGHEDTQYF.

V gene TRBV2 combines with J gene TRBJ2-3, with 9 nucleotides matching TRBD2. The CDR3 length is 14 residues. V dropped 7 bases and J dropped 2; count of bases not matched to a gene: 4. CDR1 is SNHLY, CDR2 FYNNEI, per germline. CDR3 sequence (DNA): TGTGCCAGCAACGCGGGGGGGATCACAGATACGCAGTATTTT. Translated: CASNAGGITDTQYF.

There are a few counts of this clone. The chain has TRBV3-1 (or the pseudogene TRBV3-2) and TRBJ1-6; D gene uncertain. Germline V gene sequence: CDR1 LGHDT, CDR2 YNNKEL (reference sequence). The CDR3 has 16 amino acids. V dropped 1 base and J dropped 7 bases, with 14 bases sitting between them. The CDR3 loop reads CASSQARPGRNSPLHF. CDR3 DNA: TGTGCCAGCAGCCAAGCCCGGCCAGGAAGGAATTCACCCCTCCACTTT.

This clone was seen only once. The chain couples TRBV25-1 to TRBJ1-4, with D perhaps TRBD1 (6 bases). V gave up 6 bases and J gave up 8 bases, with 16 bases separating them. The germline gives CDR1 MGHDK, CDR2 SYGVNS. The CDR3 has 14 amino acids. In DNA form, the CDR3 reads TGTGCCAGCAGCGGGTGGACAGAAGGCGAAAAACTGTTTTTT. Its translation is CASSGWTEGEKLFF.

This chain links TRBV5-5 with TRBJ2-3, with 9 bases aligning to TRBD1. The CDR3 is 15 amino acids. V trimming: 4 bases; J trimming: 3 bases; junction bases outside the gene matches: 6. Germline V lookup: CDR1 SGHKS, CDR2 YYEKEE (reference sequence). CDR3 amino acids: CASSRTGGGTDTQYF. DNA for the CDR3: TGTGCCAGCAGCCGCACAGGGGGCGGTACAGATACGCAGTATTTT.

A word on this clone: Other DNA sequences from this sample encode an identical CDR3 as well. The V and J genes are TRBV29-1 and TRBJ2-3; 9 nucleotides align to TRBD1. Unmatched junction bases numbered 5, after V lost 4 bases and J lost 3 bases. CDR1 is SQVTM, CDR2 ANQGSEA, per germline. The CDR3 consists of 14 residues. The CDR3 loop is CSVAYRGRTDTQYF. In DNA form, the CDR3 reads TGCAGCGTTGCATACAGGGGGCGTACAGATACGCAGTATTTT.

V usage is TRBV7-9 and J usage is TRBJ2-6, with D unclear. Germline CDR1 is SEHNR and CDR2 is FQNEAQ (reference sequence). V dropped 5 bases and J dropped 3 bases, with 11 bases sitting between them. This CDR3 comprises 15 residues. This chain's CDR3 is CASSLVAYGANVLTF. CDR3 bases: TGTGCCAGCAGCCTGGTAGCATATGGGGCCAACGTCCTGACTTTC.

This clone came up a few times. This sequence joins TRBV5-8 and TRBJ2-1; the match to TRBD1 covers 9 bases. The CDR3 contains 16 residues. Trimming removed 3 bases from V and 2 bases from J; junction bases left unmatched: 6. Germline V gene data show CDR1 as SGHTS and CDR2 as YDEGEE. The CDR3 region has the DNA TGTGCCAGCAGCTCCCGGGGACAGGGCCCCTACAATGAGCAGTTCTTC. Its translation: CASSSRGQGPYNEQFF.

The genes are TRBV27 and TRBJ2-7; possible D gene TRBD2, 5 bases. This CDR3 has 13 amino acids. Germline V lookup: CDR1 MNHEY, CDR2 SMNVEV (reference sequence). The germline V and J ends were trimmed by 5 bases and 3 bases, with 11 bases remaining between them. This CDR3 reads CASSPQRFYEQYF. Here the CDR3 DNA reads TGTGCCAGCAGTCCCCAGCGGTTCTACGAGCAGTACTTC.

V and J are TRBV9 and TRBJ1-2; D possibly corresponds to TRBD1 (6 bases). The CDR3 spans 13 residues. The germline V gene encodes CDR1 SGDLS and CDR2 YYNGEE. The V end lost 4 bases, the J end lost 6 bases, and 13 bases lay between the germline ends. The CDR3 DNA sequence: TGTGCCAGCAGCACACAGGGATCTGATGGCTACACCTTC. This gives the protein CASSTQGSDGYTF.